A single sample gave rise to the 20 T cell receptor beta chains below, sequenced in a study of T cell repertoires in cytomegalovirus infection. One entry per CDR3 protein, called by TCRdb with MiXCR from the reads. Of approximately 70,000 distinct CDR3 sequences in the sample, about 4% were seen once. The sequencing sample was made of PBMCs. The origin of the receptors is a human donor in good health (CMV status not recorded). Some clones in this sample may be carry-over from other donors' samples.

There are many counts of this clonotype. The chain combines TRBV7-2 with TRBJ2-7; D gene ambiguous. Looked up from germline, CDR1 is SGHTA and CDR2 is FQGNSA. The V end lost 1 base, the J end lost 1 base, and 11 bases lay between the germline ends. The CDR3 is 15 amino acids. The chain's CDR3 is CASSLVGGQSYEQYF. CDR3 coding DNA: TGTGCCAGCAGCTTAGTGGGTGGGCAGTCCTACGAGCAGTACTTC.

This clonotype was counted ten times or more. The chain uses TRBV5-6 and TRBJ1-5; 9 bases agree with TRBD1. The CDR3 totals 15 residues. Germline V CDR1 and CDR2: SGHDT, YYEEEE. The junction had 5 bases not matched to a gene; V was cut back by 5 bases and J by 2 bases. The CDR3 sequence: CASSSDRGGNQPQHF. The CDR3 DNA follows: TGTGCCAGCAGTTCCGACAGGGGGGGCAATCAGCCCCAGCATTTT.

This clonotype was observed at least ten times. V usage is TRBV20-1 and J usage is TRBJ2-5; 12 bases align to TRBD2. This CDR3 is built from 14 residues. The junction had 5 bases not matched to a gene; V was cut back by 4 bases and J by 5 bases. The germline CDR1 and CDR2 sequences are DFQATT and SNEGSKA (reference sequence). CDR3 DNA: TGCAGTGCTATAGGACTAGCGGGATTGGAGACCCAGTACTTC. Translation gives CSAIGLAGLETQYF.

This clonotype was seen many times. The chain couples TRBV6-8 to TRBJ2-4; 8 bases map to TRBD1. The V gene's germline CDR1 is MNHGY and CDR2 SAAAGT. J gave up 8 bases and V 7 bases, and 7 bases lay outside the gene matches. The CDR3 runs 13 residues. In DNA form, the CDR3 reads TGTGCCAGCACCCAGGGGGCGCCGTACATTCAGTACTTC. Amino acid sequence: CASTQGAPYIQYF.

This clonotype appeared many times. The rearrangement joins TRBV7-2 to TRBJ1-5; unclear D gene. Germline values: CDR1 SGHTA, CDR2 FQGNSA. The V end was cut by 0 bases, the J end by 2 bases, with 11 bases between. This CDR3 has 16 amino acids. The CDR3 DNA follows: TGTGCCAGCAGCTTAGCGCGAGGTTCTGGCAATCAGCCCCAGCATTTT. It yields the protein CASSLARGSGNQPQHF.

This clonotype was recorded many times. The chain is built from TRBV11-2 and TRBJ2-3; a possible D gene is TRBD2 (6 bases). The CDR3 has 15 residues. Germline V gene data show CDR1 as SGHAT and CDR2 as FQNNGV. Trimming took 5 bases from V and 10 from J, leaving 22 bases between them. The CDR3 loop is CASSGNGGPSVAQYF. CDR3 coding DNA: TGTGCCAGCAGCGGCAACGGGGGTCCGTCCGTCGCGCAGTATTTT.

This clonotype has a count of ten or more. The chain uses TRBV7-2 and TRBJ2-5; D is uncertain. The germline V gene has CDR1 SGHTA and CDR2 FQGNSA. Trimming took 7 bases from V and 4 from J, leaving 13 bases between them. The CDR3 extends over 13 amino acids. The CDR3 is CASTVPGPETQYF. CDR3 nucleotide sequence: TGTGCCAGCACCGTCCCGGGTCCAGAGACCCAGTACTTC.

This clonotype has a count of ten or more. The chain links TRBV24-1 to TRBJ2-1, with no clear D. The CDR3 covers 16 residues. Trimming took 0 bases from V and 3 from J, leaving 11 bases between them. Germline V gives CDR1 KGHDR, CDR2 SFDVKD. CDR3 sequence (DNA): TGTGCCACCAGTGATTTGCAATCGGAAAACTACAATGAGCAGTTCTTC. Protein sequence: CATSDLQSENYNEQFF.

This clonotype was observed at least ten times. The chain is built from TRBV20-1 and TRBJ1-1, with a possible D match to TRBD1 (5 bases). The CDR3 is 14 amino acids. Trimming removed 5 bases at V and 1 base at J, with 14 bases between. Germline lookup yields CDR1 DFQATT and CDR2 SNEGSKA (reference sequence). Here the CDR3 DNA reads TGCAGTGCTCGGGACTTCGAAGGGAACACTGAAGCTTTCTTT. It encodes CSARDFEGNTEAFF.

Many counts were recorded for this clonotype. This chain links TRBV7-2 with TRBJ1-2; the D is unclear. Germline-derived CDR1 and CDR2 are SGHTA and FQGNSA. V was shortened by 4 bases and J by 8 bases, with 23 bases between the two germline ends. CDR3 length: 16 amino acids. CDR3 nucleotides: TGTGCCAGCAGCTATGGTCCAGCCGTCTCTACTATGGGCTACACCTTC. Translated: CASSYGPAVSTMGYTF. Full variable domain (rest looked up from reference TRBV7-2 and TRBJ1-2): GAGVSQSPSNKVTEKGKDVELRCDPISGHTALYWYRQSLGQGLEFLIYFQGNSAPDKSGLPSDRFSAERTGGSVSTLTIQRTQQEDSAVYLCASSYGPAVSTMGYTFGSGTRLTVV.

This clonotype was recorded at least ten times. The gene calls are TRBV7-2 and TRBJ1-1, with 7 bases identical to TRBD1. Germline V gene sequence: CDR1 SGHTA, CDR2 FQGNSA. V lost 5 bases to trimming and J lost 0 bases; unmatched junction nucleotides: 15. The CDR3 totals 18 residues. This CDR3 reads CASSQNTGASRLNTEAFF. For the CDR3, the DNA is TGTGCCAGCAGCCAAAACACAGGGGCCTCGCGCTTGAACACTGAAGCTTTCTTT.

This clonotype was picked up many times. The CDR3 protein is CSASRAPGELFF. The CDR3 DNA follows: TGCAGTGCTAGTCGTGCCCCCGGGGAGCTGTTTTTT. The V gene is TRBV20-1, the J gene TRBJ2-2, with no clear D. Between the trimmed V and J ends, which lost 3 bases and 6 bases, there was a span of 8 bases. The CDR3 is made up of 12 amino acids. Germline loops: CDR1 DFQATT, CDR2 SNEGSKA (reference sequence).

This clonotype was observed a few times. The rearrangement uses TRBV4-3 and TRBJ1-2, with D possibly TRBD1 on 5 matching bases. Trimming removed 4 bases at V and 5 bases at J, with 20 bases between. Germline V gene lookup returns CDR1 LGHNA and CDR2 YSLEER. This CDR3 is 16 amino acids long. CDR3 amino acids: CASSPPGRPGGYGYTF. For the CDR3, the DNA is TGCGCCAGCAGCCCTCCGGGACGCCCGGGGGGGTATGGCTACACCTTC.

This clonotype was detected ten times or more. The V call is TRBV11-2, the J call TRBJ1-4, with D unresolved. Trimming removed 8 bases from V and 6 bases from J, with 16 bases in between. This CDR3 region has 14 residues. Germline CDR1 reads SGHAT; CDR2 reads FQNNGV. Here the CDR3 reads CASATGFWDEKLFF. The CDR3 nucleotides are TGTGCCAGCGCAACCGGGTTCTGGGATGAAAAACTGTTTTTT.

There are many counts of this clonotype. The rearrangement links TRBV12-3 or TRBV12-4 to TRBJ2-3, with 9 bases matching TRBD1. The CDR3 length is 15 residues. The V gene end was trimmed by 4 bases and the J gene end by 5 bases; junction bases not matched to a gene: 7. The CDR3 reads CASSSQTGGRDTQYF. CDR3 nucleotide sequence: TGTGCCAGCAGTTCGCAAACAGGGGGCCGAGATACGCAGTATTTT.

This clonotype was recorded at least ten times. This rearrangement joins TRBV12-3 or TRBV12-4 to TRBJ2-3; no clear D gene. The length of the CDR3 is 14 residues. The V gene lost 6 bases and the J gene lost 2 bases, with 12 bases spanning the gap. Here the CDR3 DNA reads TGTGCCAGCAGCCTCGACGGCTCCACAGATACGCAGTATTTT. Amino acids: CASSLDGSTDTQYF.

Many counts were recorded for this clonotype. The chain couples TRBV7-2 to TRBJ2-3; the match to TRBD2 covers 7 bases. Trimming cost V 5 bases and J 6 bases; bases outside gene matches: 8. Germline V gene sequence: CDR1 SGHTA, CDR2 FQGNSA. The length of the CDR3 is 14 residues. The CDR3 loop is CASSPAGRADTQYF. CDR3 DNA sequence: TGTGCCAGCAGCCCTGCGGGGAGGGCCGATACGCAGTATTTT.

This clonotype showed up many times. The chain has TRBV6-2 or TRBV6-3 and TRBJ2-5, with 9 nucleotides matching TRBD1. V shed 4 bases, J shed 5 bases, and the junction held 8 bases outside the gene matches. Germline V gene lookup returns CDR1 MNHEY and CDR2 SVGEGT. This CDR3 is built from 15 residues. The CDR3 DNA reads as TGTGCCAGCAGTTCAACAGGGGGCTGGGGGGAGACCCAGTACTTC. Encoded protein: CASSSTGGWGETQYF.

Ten or more counts support this clonotype. This chain links TRBV7-2 with TRBJ2-3; D is uncertain. The CDR3 has 13 residues. Trimming removed 4 bases from V and 5 bases from J, with 10 bases in between. Per the germline V gene, CDR1 is SGHTA and CDR2 is FQGNSA. The CDR3: CASSYTYKDTQYF. The CDR3 DNA reads as TGTGCCAGCAGCTACACATATAAAGATACGCAGTATTTT.

For this clonotype: A read error is possible here, since a much larger clone lies one base away. V is TRBV7-9 and J is TRBJ2-1, with D perhaps being TRBD1 or TRBD2 (5 bases each). The CDR3 runs 14 residues. Germline CDR1 is SEHNR and CDR2 is FQNEAQ (reference sequence). Trimming cost V 3 bases and J 6 bases, with 12 bases left between them. The CDR3 sequence is CASSLHGTINEQFF. The CDR3 DNA sequence: TGTGCCAGCAGCTTGCACGGGACCATCAATGAGCAGTTCTTC.